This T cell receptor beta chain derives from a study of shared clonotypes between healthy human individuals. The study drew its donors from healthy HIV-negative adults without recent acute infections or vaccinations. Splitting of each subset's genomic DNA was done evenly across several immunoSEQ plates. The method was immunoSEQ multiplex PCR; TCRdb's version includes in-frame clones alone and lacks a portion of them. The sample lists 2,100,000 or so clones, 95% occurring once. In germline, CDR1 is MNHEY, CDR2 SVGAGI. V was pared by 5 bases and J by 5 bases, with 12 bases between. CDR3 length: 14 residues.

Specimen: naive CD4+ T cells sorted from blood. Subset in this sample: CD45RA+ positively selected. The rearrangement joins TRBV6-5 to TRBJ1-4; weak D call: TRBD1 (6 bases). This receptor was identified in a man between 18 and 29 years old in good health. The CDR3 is CASSLDSANEKLFF. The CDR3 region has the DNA TGTGCCAGCAGTCTGGACAGCGCGAATGAAAAACTGTTTTTT.